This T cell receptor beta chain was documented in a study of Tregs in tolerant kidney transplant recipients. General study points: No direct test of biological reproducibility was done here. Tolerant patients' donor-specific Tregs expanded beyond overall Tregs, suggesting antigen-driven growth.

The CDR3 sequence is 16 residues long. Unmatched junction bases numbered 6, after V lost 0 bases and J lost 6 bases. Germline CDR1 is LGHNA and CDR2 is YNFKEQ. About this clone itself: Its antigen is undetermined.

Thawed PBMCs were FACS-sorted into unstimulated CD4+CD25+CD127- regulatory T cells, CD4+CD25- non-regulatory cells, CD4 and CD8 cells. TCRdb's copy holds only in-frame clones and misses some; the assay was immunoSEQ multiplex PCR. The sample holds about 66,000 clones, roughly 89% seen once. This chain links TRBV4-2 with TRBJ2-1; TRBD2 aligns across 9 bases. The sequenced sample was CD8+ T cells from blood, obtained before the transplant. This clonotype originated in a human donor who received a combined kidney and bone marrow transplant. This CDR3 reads CASSQEPAGGVNEQFF. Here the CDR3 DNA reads TGTGCCAGCAGCCAAGAGCCTGCGGGGGGGGTCAATGAGCAGTTCTTC.